This TCR beta chain emerged from a study of T cell repertoires in cytomegalovirus infection. Findings and limits, study-wide: Dominant in the ex vivo response were TCR beta clonotypes restricted by HLA-C and specific for CMV.

Trimming left V 6 bases short and J 9 bases short, with 18 bases between. The germline CDR1 and CDR2 sequences are SGHVS and FQNEAQ. This CDR3 comprises 15 residues. The table lists this clonotype with many counts. Its matching antigen is unknown. Each CDR3 protein gets one entry after TCRdb re-called the reads with MiXCR. The table lists 150,000 to 200,000 distinct CDR3 sequences, around 15% of them singletons. The sample comprised PBMCs. The sequence derives from a human donor in good health (CMV status not recorded). Some clones in this sample may be carry-over from other donors' samples. V is TRBV7-8 and J is TRBJ1-6; D not resolved. The CDR3 DNA sequence: TGTGCCAGCAGTCCCTCGGGGTCCATAGTTTCACCCCTCCACTTT. Its translation: CASSPSGSIVSPLHF.